This T cell receptor beta chain was sequenced during a study of OX40 agonist ivuxolimab in advanced cancers. Study overall: Ivuxolimab, an antibody acting as an agonist of OX40 (CD134), was used to treat patients.

The V gene end was trimmed by 5 bases and the J gene end by 0 bases; junction bases not matched to a gene: 4. The CDR3 covers 14 residues. The germline V gene has CDR1 SEHNR and CDR2 FQNEAQ (reference sequence). This table comes from immunoSEQ multiplex PCR, and its TCRdb copy is limited to in-frame clones, with some not included. The sample has more than 25,000 clones; around 88% are singletons. This clone was counted a few times. This sequence joins TRBV7-9 and TRBJ2-7; 7 positions agree with TRBD2. Material: CD4+ or CD8+ T cells sorted from blood, obtained in a trial of the OX40 agonist ivuxolimab. The sequence was obtained from an adult with an advanced solid tumor such as melanoma, head and neck, liver or kidney cancer. The CDR3 sequence is CASSPGGASYEQYF. As DNA, the CDR3 is TGTGCCAGCAGCCCGGGGGGAGCCTCCTACGAGCAGTACTTC.